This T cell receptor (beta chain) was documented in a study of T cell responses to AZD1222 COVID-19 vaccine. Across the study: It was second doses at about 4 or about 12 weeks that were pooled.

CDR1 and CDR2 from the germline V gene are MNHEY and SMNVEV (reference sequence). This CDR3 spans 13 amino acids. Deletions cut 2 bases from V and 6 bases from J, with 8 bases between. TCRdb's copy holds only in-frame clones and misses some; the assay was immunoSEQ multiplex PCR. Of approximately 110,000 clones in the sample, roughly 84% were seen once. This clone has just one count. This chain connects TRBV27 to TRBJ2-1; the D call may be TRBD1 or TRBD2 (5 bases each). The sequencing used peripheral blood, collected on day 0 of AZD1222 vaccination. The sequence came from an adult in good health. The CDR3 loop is CASSLDGANEQFF. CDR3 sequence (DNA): TGTGCCAGCAGTTTAGACGGGGCCAATGAGCAGTTCTTC.